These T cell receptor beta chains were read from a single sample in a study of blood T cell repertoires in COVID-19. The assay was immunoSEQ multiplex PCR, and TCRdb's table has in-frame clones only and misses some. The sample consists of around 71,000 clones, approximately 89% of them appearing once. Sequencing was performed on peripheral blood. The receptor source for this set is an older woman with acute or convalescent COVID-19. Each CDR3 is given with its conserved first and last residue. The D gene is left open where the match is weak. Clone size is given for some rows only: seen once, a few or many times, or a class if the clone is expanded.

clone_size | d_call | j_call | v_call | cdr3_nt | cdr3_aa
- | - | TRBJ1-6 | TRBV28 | TGTGCCAGCAGTTTAGAGTCAGGGTTTGTTAATTCACCCCTCCACTTT | CASSLESGFVNSPLHF
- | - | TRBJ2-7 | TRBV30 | TGTGCCTGGAGTGTAAATGTAGACTACGAGCAGTACTTC | CAWSVNVDYEQYF
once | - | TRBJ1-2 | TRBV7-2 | TGTGCCAGCAGCTTCAGACAGGACACAATAGGGGGCTACACCTTC | CASSFRQDTIGGYTF
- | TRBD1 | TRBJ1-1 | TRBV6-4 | TGTGCCCCCCTGGGAGCGGACAGGGGGGGTCATGTGACTGAAGCTTTCTTT | CAPLGADRGGHVTEAFF
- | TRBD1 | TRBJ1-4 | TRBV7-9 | TGTGCCAGCAGCTTCGGATGGACAGGGGGAAGCACTAATGAAAAACTGTTTTTT | CASSFGWTGGSTNEKLFF
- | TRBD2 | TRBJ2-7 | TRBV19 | TGTGCCAGTAGTATAAGCGGGACTCTAGACTCCTACGAGCAGTACTTC | CASSISGTLDSYEQYF
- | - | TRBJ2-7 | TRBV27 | TGTGCCAGCAGTACAATACAGGGAGCGTACGAGCAGTACTTC | CASSTIQGAYEQYF
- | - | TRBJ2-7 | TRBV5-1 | TGCGCCAGCAGCTTTGGGGCGGCCTCGGCCTACGAGCAGTACTTC | CASSFGAASAYEQYF
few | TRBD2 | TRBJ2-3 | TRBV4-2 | TGTGCCAGCAGCCAGACTAGCGGGATCGGCGATACGCAGTATTTT | CASSQTSGIGDTQYF
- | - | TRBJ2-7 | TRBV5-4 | TGTGCCAGCAGCCCCAATGGCAGGGCCGAGCAGTACTTC | CASSPNGRAEQYF
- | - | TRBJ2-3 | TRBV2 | TGTGCCAGCAGTGAAGCCTCACTGCAGTATTTT | CASSEASLQYF
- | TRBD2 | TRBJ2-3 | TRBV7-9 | TGTGCCAGCAGCATGGGGACTAGCGGGGTATTTGATACGCAGTATTTT | CASSMGTSGVFDTQYF
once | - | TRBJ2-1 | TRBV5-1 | TGCGCCAGCAGCTTGGGGAGCCGGCGGGATGAGCAGTTCTTC | CASSLGSRRDEQFF
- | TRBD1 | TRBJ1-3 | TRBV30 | TGTGCCGGGAGACAGGGGGCGGGAAACACCATATATTTT | CAGRQGAGNTIYF
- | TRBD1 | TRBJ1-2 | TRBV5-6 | TGTGCCAGCAGCCGGACAGGAACCGGCGAAAGGTACACCTTC | CASSRTGTGERYTF
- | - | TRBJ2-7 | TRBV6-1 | TGTGCCAGCAGTGAGGGACACGTCTACGAGCAGTACTTC | CASSEGHVYEQYF
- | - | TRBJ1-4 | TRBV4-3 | TGCGCCAGCAGCTATAACGGTGCAACTAATGAAAAACTGTTTTTT | CASSYNGATNEKLFF
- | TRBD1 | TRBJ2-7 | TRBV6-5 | TGTGCCAGCAGTTACTACGAGGGACAGGACTACGAGCAGTACTTC | CASSYYEGQDYEQYF
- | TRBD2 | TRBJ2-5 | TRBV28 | TGTGCCAGCACCCTGGGCGGACTAGCGGTATTATCCCAAGAGACCCAGTACTTC | CASTLGGLAVLSQETQYF
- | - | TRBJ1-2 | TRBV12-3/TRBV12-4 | TGTGCCAGCAGTTTTAACAGGGCCTATGGCTACACCTTC | CASSFNRAYGYTF
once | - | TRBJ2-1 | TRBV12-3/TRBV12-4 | TGTGCCAGCCGGGAGGGGGCCCTGAATGAGCAGTTCTTC | CASREGALNEQFF
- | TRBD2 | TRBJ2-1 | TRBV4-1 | TGCGCCAGCAGCCCTTACGGCGGGAGGGCCGATTGGAATGAGCAGTTCTTC | CASSPYGGRADWNEQFF
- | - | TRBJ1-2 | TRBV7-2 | TGTGCCAGCAGCTTAGCGGCAAGTGACTATGGCTACACCTTC | CASSLAASDYGYTF
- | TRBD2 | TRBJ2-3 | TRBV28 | TGTGCCAGCCGGCCCGCGGCTAGCGGGGGGGGTTTGCCAGATACGCAGTATTTT | CASRPAASGGGLPDTQYF
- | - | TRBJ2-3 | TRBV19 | TGTGCCAGTAGATACCCTAGTGGTGATACGCAGTATTTT | CASRYPSGDTQYF
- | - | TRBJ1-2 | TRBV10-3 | TGTGCCATCAGTGTTGAGTATGGCTACACCTTC | CAISVEYGYTF
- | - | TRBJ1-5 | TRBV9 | TGTGCCAGCAGCGTAGGGCACACCAATCAGCCCCAGCATTTT | CASSVGHTNQPQHF
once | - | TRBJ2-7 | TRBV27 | TGTGCCAGCAGCCCGGAGGGGAACTACGAGCAGTACTTC | CASSPEGNYEQYF
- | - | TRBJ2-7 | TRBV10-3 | TGTGCCATCAGTCCGGGAACAGGGAAAGGGTCCTACGAGCAGTACTTC | CAISPGTGKGSYEQYF
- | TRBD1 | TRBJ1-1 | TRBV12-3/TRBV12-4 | TGTGCCAGCAGTTACCCGGGACAGGCTGAAGCTTTCTTT | CASSYPGQAEAFF
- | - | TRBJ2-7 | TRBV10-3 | TGTGCCATCAGTGAGTCCCGGGATGCCCCGCACCAGTTC | CAISESRDAPHQF
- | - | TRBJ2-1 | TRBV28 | TGTGCCACGACAGGGGCGGGGGAGGGGAACAATGAGCAGTTCTTC | CATTGAGEGNNEQFF
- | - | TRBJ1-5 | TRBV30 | TGTGCCTGGAGCCTGACAGGTAGCAATCAGCCCCAGCATTTT | CAWSLTGSNQPQHF
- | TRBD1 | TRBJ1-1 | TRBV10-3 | TGTGCCATCAGTGAAGGGACAGTGAACACTGAAGCTTTCTTT | CAISEGTVNTEAFF
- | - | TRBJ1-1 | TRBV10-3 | TGTGCCATCAGTGAGTCGACTCAGCTGAACACTGAAGCTTTCTTT | CAISESTQLNTEAFF
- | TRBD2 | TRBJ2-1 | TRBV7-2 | TGTGCCAGCAGCTTCCCTGAGCGGGGGAATATGTTCTTC | CASSFPERGNMFF
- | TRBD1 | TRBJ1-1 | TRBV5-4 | TGTGCCAGCAGCTACCAGGGGGAGACTGAAGCTTTCTTT | CASSYQGETEAFF
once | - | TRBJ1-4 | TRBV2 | TGTGCCAGCACCGCGAGAGAAAAACTGTTTTTT | CASTAREKLFF
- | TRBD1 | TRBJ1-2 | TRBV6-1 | TGTGCCAGCAGTGGGCCCCTGCGACAGGGAGGCTATGGCTACACCTTC | CASSGPLRQGGYGYTF
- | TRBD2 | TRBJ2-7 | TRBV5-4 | TGTGCCAGCAGCTTGGCTAGCGGGAGTACCCACGAGCAGTACTTC | CASSLASGSTHEQYF
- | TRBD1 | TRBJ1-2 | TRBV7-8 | TGTGCCAGCAGCCGACAGGGTAACTATGGCTACACCTTC | CASSRQGNYGYTF
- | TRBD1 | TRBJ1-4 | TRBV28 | TGTGCCAGCAGTACGGGACAGGGTAGAAATGAAAAACTGTTTTTT | CASSTGQGRNEKLFF
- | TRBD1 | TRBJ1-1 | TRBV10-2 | TGCGCCAGCAGTGACCCGGACAGGGGATCTGCTTTCTTT | CASSDPDRGSAFF
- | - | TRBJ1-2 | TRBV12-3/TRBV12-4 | TGTGCCAGCAGCCAGGGTCCTAACTATGGCTACACCTTC | CASSQGPNYGYTF